This TCR beta chain was found in a study of T cell responses to AZD1222 COVID-19 vaccine. Turning to this clone: What it binds is unknown.

Data came from immunoSEQ multiplex PCR; TCRdb stores just in-frame clones and leaves some out. Among under 200,000 clones, around 89% were seen once, and the ten largest hold around 26%. This CDR3 region has 16 residues. Germline values: CDR1 MNHEY, CDR2 SVGEGT. Trimming removed 6 bases from V and 0 bases from J, with 15 bases in between. General study points: White British donors predominated, females outnumbered males, and clonal diversity was possibly underestimated. Spike as a whole was targeted by vaccine-associated CD4 TCRs, dominant at 160-218 and 743-854. In all cases, repertoires were sampled only after the peak T cell response.

The sample was peripheral blood, taken 28 days after the second AZD1222 dose. This chain uses TRBV6-2 or TRBV6-3 with TRBJ1-5, with D maybe TRBD1 (5 bases). The TCR comes from an adult who received the AZD1222 COVID-19 vaccine. In nucleotides, the CDR3 is TGTGCCAGCAGCCACCACATCAGGGATAGCAATCAGCCCCAGCATTTT. Translation gives CASSHHIRDSNQPQHF.